The present T cell receptor beta chain was sequenced within a study of technical replicates of blood from a handful of donors. CDR1 is GTSNPN and CDR2 is SVGIG in the germline V gene (reference sequence). This CDR3 contains 15 residues. V was shortened by 2 bases and J by 14 bases, with 25 bases between the two germline ends. Only in-frame clones appear in the TCRdb table, and some are missing; sequencing was by immunoSEQ multiplex PCR. The data hold around 97,000 clones, with less than 95% observed a single time. Material: T cells isolated from PBMCs. The chain combines TRBV30 with TRBJ2-1; TRBD2 might be the D (6 bases). This clonotype was sampled from a human donor in good health. CDR3 coding DNA: TGTGCCTGGAGTAATGACGGAGCCTTAGTGGGACTGAAGTTCTTC. Translated: CAWSNDGALVGLKFF.